This note documents a single T cell receptor (beta chain) sequence. No antigen is known for it. PCR employed 60 Vbeta and 13 Jbeta primers. Produced via immunoSEQ multiplex PCR; TCRdb's table is partial and in-frame only. The table records fewer than 200,000 clones, 65% to 90% of them present only once. These data originate in a study of cytomegalovirus exposure and HLA in healthy donors. Overall study findings and caveats: The majority of TCR sequences were rare, yet some public TCRs appeared in many donors. HLA alleles were associated with roughly 17,000 TCR beta sequences in a later analysis at 0.05 false discovery rate.

This receptor was obtained from a human donor in good health. Material: PBMCs.

This chain's CDR3 is CSIARLTAQETQYF. Written as DNA, the CDR3 is TGCAGCATTGCCCGGCTGACAGCCCAAGAGACCCAGTACTTC. The rearrangement links TRBV29-1 to TRBJ2-5; TRBD1 is a possible D gene (5 bases). V lost 8 bases and J 1 base, leaving 17 bases between the germline ends. CDR1 is SQVTM and CDR2 is ANQGSEA in the germline V gene. There are 14 residues in the CDR3.